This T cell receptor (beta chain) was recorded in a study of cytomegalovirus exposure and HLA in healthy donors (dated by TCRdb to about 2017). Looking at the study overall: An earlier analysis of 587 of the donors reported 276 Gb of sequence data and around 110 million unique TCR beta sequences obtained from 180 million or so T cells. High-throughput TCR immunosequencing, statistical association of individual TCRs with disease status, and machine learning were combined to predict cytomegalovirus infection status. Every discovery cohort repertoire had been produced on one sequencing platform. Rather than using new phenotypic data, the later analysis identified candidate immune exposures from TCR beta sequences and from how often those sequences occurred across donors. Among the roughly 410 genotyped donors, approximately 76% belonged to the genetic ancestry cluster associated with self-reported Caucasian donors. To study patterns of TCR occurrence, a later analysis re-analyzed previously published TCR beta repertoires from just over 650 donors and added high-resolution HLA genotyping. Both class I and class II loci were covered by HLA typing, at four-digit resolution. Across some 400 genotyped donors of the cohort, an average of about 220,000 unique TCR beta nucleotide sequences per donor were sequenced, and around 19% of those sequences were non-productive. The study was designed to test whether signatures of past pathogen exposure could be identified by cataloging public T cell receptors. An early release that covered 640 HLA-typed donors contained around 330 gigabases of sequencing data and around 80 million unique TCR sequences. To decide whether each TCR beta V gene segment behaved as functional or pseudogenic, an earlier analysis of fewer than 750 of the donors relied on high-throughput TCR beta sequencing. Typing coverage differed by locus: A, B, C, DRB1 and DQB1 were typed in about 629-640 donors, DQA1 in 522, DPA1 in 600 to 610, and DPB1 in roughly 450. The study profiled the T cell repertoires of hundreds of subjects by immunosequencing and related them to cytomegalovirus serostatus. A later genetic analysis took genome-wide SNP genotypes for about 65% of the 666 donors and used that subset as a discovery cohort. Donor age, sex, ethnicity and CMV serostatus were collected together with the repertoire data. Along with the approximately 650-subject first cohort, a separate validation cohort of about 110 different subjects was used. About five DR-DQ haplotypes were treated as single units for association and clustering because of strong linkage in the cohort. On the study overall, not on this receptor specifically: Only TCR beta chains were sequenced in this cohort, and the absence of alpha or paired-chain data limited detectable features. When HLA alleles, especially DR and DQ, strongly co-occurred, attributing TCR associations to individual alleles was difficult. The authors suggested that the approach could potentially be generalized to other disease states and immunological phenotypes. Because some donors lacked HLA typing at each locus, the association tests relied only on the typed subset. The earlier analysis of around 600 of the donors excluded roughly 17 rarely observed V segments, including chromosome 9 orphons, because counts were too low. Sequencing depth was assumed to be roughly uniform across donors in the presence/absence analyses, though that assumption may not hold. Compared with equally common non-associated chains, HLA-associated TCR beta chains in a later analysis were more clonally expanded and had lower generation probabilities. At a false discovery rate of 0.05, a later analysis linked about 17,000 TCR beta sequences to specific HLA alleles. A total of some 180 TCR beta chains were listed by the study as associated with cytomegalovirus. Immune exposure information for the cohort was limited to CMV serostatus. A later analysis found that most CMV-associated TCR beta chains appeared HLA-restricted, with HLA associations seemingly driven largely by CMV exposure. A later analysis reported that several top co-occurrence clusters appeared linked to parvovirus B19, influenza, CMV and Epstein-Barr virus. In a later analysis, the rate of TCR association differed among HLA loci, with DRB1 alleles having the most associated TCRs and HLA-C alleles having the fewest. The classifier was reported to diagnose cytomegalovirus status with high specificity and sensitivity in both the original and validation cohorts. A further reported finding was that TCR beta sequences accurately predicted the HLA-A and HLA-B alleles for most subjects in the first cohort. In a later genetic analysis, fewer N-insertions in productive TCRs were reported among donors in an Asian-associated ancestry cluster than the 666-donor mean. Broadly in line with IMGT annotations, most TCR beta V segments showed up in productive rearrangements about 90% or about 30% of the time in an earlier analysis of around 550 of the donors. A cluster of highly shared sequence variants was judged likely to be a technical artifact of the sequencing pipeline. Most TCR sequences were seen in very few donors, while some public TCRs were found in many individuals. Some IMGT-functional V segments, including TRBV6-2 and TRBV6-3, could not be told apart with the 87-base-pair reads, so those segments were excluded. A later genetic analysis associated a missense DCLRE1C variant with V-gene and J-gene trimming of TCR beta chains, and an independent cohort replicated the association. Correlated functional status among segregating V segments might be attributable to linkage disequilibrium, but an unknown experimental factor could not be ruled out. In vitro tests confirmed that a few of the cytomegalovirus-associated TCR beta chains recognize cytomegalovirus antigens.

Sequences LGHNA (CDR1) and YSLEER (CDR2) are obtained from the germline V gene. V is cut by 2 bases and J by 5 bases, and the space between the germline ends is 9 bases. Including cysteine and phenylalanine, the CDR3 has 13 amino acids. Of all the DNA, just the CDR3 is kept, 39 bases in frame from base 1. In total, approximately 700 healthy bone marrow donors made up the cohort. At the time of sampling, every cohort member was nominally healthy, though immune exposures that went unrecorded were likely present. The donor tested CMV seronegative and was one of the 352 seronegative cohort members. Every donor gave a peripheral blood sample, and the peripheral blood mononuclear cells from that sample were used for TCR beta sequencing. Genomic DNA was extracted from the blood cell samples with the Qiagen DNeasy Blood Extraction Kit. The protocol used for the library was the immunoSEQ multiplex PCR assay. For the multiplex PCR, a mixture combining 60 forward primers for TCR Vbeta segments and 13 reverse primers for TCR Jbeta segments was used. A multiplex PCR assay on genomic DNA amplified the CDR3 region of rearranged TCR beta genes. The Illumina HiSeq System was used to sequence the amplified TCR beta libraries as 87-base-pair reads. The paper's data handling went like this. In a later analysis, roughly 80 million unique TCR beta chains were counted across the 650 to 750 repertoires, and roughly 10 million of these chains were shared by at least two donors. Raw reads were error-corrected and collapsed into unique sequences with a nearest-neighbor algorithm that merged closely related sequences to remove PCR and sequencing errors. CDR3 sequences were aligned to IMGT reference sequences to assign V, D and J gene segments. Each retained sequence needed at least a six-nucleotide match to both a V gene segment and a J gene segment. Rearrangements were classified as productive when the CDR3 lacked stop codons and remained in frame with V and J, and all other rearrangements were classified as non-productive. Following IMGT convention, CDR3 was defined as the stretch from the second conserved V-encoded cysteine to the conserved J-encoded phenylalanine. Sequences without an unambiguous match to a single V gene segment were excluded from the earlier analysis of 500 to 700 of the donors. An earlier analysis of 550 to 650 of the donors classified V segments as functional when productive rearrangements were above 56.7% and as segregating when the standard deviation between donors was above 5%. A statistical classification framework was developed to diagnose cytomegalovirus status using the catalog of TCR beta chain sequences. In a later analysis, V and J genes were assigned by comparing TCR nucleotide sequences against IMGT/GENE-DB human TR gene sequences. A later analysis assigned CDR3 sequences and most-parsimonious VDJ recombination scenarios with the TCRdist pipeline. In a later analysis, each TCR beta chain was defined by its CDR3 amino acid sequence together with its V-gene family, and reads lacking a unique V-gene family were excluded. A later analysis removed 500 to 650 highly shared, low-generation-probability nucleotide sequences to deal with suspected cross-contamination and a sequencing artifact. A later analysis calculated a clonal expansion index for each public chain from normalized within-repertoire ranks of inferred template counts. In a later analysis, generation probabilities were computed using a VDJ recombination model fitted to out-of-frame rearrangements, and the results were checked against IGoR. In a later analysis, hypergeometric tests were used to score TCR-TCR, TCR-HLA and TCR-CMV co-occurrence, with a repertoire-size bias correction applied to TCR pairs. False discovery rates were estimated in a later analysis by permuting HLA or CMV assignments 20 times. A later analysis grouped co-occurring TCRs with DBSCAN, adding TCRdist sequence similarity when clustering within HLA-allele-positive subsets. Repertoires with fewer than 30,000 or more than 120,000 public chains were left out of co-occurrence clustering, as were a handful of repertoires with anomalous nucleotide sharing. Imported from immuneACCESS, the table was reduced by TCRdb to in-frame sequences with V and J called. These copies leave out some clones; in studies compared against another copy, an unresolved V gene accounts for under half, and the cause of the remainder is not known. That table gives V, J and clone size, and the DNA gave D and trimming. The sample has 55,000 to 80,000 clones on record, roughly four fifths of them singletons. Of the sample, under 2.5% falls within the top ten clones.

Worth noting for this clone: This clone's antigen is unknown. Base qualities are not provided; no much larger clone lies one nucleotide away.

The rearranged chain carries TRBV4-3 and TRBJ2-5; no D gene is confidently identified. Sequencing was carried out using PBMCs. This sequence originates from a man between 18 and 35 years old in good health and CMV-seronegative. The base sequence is TGCGCCAGCAGCCAATTAATGAGGGAGACCCAGTACTTC. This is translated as CASSQLMRETQYF.